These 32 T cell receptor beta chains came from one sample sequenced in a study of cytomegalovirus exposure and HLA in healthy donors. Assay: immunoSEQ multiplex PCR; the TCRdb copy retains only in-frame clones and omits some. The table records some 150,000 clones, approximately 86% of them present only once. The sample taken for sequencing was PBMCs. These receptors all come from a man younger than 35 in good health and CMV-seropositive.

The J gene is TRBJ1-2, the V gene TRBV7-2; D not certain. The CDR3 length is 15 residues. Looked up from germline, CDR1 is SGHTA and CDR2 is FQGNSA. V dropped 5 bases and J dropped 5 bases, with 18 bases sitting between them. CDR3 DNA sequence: TGTGCCAGCAGCCCCGACCTCCGGGGAGTATATGGCTACACCTTC. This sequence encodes CASSPDLRGVYGYTF. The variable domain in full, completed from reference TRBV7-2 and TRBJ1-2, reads GAGVSQSPSNKVTEKGKDVELRCDPISGHTALYWYRQSLGQGLEFLIYFQGNSAPDKSGLPSDRFSAERTGGSVSTLTIQRTQQEDSAVYLCASSPDLRGVYGYTFGSGTRLTVV.

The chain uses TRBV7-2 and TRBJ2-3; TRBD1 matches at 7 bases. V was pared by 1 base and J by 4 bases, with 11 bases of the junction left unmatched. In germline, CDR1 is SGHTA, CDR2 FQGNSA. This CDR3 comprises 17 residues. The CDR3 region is CASSLEGTGVRADTQYF. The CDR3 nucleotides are TGTGCCAGCAGCTTAGAAGGTACAGGGGTTCGAGCAGATACGCAGTATTTT.

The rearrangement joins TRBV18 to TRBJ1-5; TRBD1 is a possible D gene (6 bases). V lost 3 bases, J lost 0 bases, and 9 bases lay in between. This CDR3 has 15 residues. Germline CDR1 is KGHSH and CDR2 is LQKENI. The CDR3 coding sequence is TGTGCCAGCTCACCCCGGGGGGCTAGCAATCAGCCCCAGCATTTT. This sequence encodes CASSPRGASNQPQHF.

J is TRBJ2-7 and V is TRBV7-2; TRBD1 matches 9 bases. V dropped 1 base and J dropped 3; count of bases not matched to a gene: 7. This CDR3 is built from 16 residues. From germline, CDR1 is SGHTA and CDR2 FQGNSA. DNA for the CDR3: TGTGCCAGCAGCTTAGTTACAGGGGGCATAATCTACGAGCAGTACTTC. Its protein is CASSLVTGGIIYEQYF. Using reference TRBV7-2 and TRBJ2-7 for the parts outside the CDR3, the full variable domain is GAGVSQSPSNKVTEKGKDVELRCDPISGHTALYWYRQSLGQGLEFLIYFQGNSAPDKSGLPSDRFSAERTGGSVSTLTIQRTQQEDSAVYLCASSLVTGGIIYEQYFGPGTRLTVT.

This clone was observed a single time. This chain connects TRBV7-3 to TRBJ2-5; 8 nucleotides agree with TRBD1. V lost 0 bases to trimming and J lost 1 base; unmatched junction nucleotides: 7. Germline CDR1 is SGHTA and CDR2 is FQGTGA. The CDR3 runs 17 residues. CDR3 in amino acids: CASSLTGDRFSQETQYF. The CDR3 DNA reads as TGTGCCAGCAGCTTAACCGGGGACAGGTTCTCCCAAGAGACCCAGTACTTC.

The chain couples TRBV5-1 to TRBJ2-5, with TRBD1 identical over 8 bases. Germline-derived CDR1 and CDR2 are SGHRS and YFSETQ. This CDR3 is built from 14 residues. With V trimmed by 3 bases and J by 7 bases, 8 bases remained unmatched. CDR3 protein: CASSSTGGYGTQYF. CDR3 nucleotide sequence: TGCGCCAGCAGCTCTACAGGGGGGTATGGGACCCAGTACTTC.

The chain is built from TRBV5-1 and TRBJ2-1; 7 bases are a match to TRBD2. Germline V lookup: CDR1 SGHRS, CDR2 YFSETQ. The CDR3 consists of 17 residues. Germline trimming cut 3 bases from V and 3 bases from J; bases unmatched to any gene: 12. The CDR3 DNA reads TGCGCCAGCAGCTCCGGGACCAGAGCGGGAATCTACAATGAGCAGTTCTTC. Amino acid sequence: CASSSGTRAGIYNEQFF.

The CDR3 loop reads CASSEGTGGYSPLHF. The CDR3 DNA reads as TGTGCCAGCAGTGAGGGAACAGGGGGCTATTCACCCCTCCACTTT. The chain has TRBV6-1 and TRBJ1-6; 9 bases align to TRBD1. J gave up 8 bases and V 3 bases, and 5 bases lay outside the gene matches. This CDR3 contains 15 residues. Germline V gene data show CDR1 as MNHNS and CDR2 as SASEGT.

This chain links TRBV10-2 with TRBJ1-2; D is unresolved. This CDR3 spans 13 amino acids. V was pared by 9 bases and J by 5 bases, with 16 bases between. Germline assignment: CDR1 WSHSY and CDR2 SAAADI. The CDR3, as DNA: TGCGCCAGTCGGGAAGGGTACACTTATGGCTACACCTTC. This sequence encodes CASREGYTYGYTF.

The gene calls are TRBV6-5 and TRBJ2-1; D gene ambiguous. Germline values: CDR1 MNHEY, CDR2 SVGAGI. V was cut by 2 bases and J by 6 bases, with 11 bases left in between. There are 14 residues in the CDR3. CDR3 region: CASSYEAYGNEQFF. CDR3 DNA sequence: TGTGCCAGCAGTTACGAGGCCTACGGCAATGAGCAGTTCTTC.

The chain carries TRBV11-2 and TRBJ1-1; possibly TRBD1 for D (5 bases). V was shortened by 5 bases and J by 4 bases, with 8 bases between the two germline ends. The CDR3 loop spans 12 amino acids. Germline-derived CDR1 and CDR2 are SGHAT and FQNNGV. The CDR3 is CASSPGGTEAFF. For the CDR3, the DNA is TGTGCCAGCAGCCCGGGGGGCACTGAAGCTTTCTTT.

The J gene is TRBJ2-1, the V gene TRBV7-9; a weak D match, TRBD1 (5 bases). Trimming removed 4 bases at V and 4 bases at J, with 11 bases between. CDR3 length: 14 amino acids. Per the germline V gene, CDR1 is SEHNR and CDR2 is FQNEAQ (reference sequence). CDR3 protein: CASSWGRGYNEQFF. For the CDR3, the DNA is TGTGCCAGCAGCTGGGGAAGGGGTTACAATGAGCAGTTCTTC. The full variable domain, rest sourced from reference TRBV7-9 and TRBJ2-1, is DTGVSQNPRHKITKRGQNVTFRCDPISEHNRLYWYRQTLGQGPEFLTYFQNEAQLEKSRLLSDRFSAERPKGSFSTLEIQRTEQGDSAMYLCASSWGRGYNEQFFGPGTRLTVL.

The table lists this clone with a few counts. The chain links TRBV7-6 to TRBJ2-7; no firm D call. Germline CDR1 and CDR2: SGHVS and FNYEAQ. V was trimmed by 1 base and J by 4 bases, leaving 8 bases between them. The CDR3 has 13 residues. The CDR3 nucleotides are TGTGCCAGCAGCTTAGGCCTAGTTTACGAGCAGTACTTC. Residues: CASSLGLVYEQYF.

The CDR3 reads CASSPGQGGETQYF. CDR3 nucleotides: TGTGCCAGCAGCCCCGGACAGGGCGGGGAGACCCAGTACTTC. V gene TRBV5-5 combines with J gene TRBJ2-5; TRBD1 matches 8 bases. Germline lookup yields CDR1 SGHKS and CDR2 YYEKEE (reference sequence). With V trimmed by 4 bases and J by 5 bases, 7 bases remained unmatched. CDR3 length: 14 residues. Full variable domain (rest looked up from reference TRBV5-5 and TRBJ2-5): DAGVTQSPTHLIKTRGQQVTLRCSPISGHKSVSWYQQVLGQGPQFIFQYYEKEERGRGNFPDRFSARQFPNYSSELNVNALLLGDSALYLCASSPGQGGETQYFGPGTRLLVL.

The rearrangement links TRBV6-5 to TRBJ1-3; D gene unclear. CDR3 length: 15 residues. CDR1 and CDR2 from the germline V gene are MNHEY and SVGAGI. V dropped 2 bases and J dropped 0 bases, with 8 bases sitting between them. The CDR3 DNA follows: TGTGCCAGCAGTTACGAGGGAGCCTCTGGAAACACCATATATTTT. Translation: CASSYEGASGNTIYF.

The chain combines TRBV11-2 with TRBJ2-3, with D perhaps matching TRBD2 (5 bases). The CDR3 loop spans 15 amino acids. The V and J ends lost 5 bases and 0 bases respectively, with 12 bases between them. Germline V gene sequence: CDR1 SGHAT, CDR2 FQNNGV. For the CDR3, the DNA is TGTGCCAGCAGCCCTCGAGCGGCTAGCACAGATACGCAGTATTTT. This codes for CASSPRAASTDTQYF.

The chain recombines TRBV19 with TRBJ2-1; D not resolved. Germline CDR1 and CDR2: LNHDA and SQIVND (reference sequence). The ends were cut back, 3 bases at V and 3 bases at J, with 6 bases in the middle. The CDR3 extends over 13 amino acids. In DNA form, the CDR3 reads TGTGCCAGTAGTATTGGTAGCTACAATGAGCAGTTCTTC. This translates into CASSIGSYNEQFF.

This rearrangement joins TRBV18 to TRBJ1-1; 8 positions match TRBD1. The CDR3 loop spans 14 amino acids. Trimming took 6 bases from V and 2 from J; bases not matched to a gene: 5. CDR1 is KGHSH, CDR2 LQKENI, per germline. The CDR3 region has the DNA TGTGCCAGCTCTCTCGGACAGGGCAACACTGAAGCTTTCTTT. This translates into CASSLGQGNTEAFF.

The CDR3 nucleotides read TGTGCCAGCAGTTTATCGACAGGGGGCCCGCGGGGGAGATTAAGCGGGCGGGCCTACGAGCAGTACTTC. Its translation: CASSLSTGGPRGRLSGRAYEQYF. The rearrangement uses TRBV27 and TRBJ2-7, with TRBD1 matching over 10 bases. The CDR3 is 23 residues long. Germline V gives CDR1 MNHEY, CDR2 SMNVEV (reference sequence). Losses at the gene ends were 0 bases for V and 2 bases for J; bases not matched to a gene: 25.

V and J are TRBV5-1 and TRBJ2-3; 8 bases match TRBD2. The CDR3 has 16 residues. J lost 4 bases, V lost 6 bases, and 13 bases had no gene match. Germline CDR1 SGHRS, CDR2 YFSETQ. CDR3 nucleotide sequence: TGCGCCAGCAACCTTCAGGGGACTAGTGTCCCAGATACGCAGTATTTT. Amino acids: CASNLQGTSVPDTQYF.

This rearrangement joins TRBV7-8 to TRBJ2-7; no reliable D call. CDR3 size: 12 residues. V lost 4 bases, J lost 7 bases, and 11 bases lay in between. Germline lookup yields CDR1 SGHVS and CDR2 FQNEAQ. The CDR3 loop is CASSSHSGEQYF. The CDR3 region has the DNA TGTGCCAGCAGCTCCCACTCCGGGGAGCAGTACTTC.

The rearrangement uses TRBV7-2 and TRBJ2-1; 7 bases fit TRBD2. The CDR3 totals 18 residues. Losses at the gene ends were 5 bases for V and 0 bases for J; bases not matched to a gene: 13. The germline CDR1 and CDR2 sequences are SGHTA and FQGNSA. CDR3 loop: CASSRKGSGSSSYNEQFF. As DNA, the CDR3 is TGTGCCAGCAGCCGGAAAGGTAGCGGGTCAAGCTCCTACAATGAGCAGTTCTTC. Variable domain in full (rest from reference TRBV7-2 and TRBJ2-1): GAGVSQSPSNKVTEKGKDVELRCDPISGHTALYWYRQSLGQGLEFLIYFQGNSAPDKSGLPSDRFSAERTGGSVSTLTIQRTQQEDSAVYLCASSRKGSGSSSYNEQFFGPGTRLTVL.

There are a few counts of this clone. The CDR3 loop reads CASSEQGAYGYTF. The CDR3 coding sequence is TGTGCCAGCAGTGAACAGGGGGCGTATGGCTACACCTTC. The V gene is TRBV25-1, the J gene TRBJ1-2, with 8 bases matching TRBD1. The CDR3 has 13 amino acids. V shed 2 bases, J shed 5 bases, and the junction held 1 base outside the gene matches. Per the germline V gene, CDR1 is MGHDK and CDR2 is SYGVNS.

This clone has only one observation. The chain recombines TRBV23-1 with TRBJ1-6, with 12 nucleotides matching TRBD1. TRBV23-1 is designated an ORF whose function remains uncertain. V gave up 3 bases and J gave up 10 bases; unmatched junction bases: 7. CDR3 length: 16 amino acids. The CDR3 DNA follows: TGCGCCAGCAGTCAGGGACAGGGGGCTCGGTGGTCACCCCTCCACTTT. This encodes CASSQGQGARWSPLHF.

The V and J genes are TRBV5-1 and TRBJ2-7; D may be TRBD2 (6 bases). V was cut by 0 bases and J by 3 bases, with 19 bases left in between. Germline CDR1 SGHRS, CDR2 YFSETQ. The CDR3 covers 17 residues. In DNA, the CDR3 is TGCGCCAGCAGCTTGGAATCACCGGCCGGGGGAAGCTACGAGCAGTACTTC. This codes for CASSLESPAGGSYEQYF.

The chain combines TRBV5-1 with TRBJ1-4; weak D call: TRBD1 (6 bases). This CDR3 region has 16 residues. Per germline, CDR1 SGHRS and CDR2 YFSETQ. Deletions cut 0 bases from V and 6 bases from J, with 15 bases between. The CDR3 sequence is CASSLGQGTRDEKLFF. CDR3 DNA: TGCGCCAGCAGCTTGGGGCAGGGGACCAGGGATGAAAAACTGTTTTTT. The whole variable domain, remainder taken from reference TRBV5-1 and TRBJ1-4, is KAGVTQTPRYLIKTRGQQVTLSCSPISGHRSVSWYQQTPGQGLQFLFEYFSETQRNKGNFPGRFSGRQFSNSRSEMNVSTLELGDSALYLCASSLGQGTRDEKLFFGSGTQLSVL.

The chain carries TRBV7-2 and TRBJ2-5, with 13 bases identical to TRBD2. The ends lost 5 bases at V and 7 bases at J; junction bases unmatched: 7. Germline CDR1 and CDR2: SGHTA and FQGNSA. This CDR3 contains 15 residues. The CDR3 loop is CASSELAGGGRTQYF. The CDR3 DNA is TGTGCCAGCAGCGAACTAGCGGGAGGGGGCAGGACCCAGTACTTC.

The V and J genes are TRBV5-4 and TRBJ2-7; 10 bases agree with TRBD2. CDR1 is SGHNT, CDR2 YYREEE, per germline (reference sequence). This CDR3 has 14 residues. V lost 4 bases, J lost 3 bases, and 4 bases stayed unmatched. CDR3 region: CASSQRGGIYEQYF. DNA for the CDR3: TGTGCCAGCAGCCAGCGGGGGGGCATCTACGAGCAGTACTTC.

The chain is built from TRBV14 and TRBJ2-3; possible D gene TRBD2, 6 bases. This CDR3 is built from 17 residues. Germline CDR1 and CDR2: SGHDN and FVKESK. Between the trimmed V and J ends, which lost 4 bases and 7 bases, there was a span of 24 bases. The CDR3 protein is CASSPRIRGLGRNTQYF. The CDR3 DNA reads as TGTGCCAGCAGCCCCCGAATACGGGGCTTGGGGAGGAATACGCAGTATTTT.

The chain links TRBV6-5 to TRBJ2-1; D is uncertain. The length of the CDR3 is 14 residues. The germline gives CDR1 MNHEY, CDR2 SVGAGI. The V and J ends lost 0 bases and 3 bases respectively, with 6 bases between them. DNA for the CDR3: TGTGCCAGCAGTTACTCGTCAGTCTACAATGAGCAGTTCTTC. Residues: CASSYSSVYNEQFF.

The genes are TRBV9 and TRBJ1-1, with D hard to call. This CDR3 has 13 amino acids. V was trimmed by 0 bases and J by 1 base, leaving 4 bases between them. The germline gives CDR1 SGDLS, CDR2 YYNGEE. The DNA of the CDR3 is TGTGCCAGCAGCGTAGGGCCGAACACTGAAGCTTTCTTT. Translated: CASSVGPNTEAFF.

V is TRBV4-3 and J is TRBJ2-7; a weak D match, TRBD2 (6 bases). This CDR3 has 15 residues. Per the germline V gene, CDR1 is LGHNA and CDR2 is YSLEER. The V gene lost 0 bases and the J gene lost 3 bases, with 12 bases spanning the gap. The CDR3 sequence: CASSQDYGGSYEQYF. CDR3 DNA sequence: TGCGCCAGCAGCCAAGATTACGGGGGTAGCTACGAGCAGTACTTC.